This T cell receptor (beta chain) was identified during a study of breast tumors, draining lymph nodes, adjacent tissues listed by TCRdb under 2016. About the investigation overall: The study compared TCR beta repertoires across tumor, adjacent nontumor tissue and axillary lymph nodes from breast cancer patients. The study aimed to assess the relationships and possible T-cell exchange between tumor, surrounding tissue and draining lymph node repertoires in human breast cancer.

This clonotype appeared many times. Its antigen is not yet known. Qualities for individual bases were not recorded, and no much larger clone is one base off. Instrument on record: Illumina HiSeq 2000. Multiplex PCR amplification was used to build the TCR beta chain libraries. The amplified TCR beta chain products were analyzed by high-throughput sequencing. Using fastp at Q25 and MiXCR, TCRdb reprocessed the public reads and kept productive beta chains. Every entry covers one CDR3 protein and lists the most common genes and DNA from its rows. In all, the sample holds around 110,000 distinct CDR3 sequences, and 30% of those were seen once. The biggest ten clones account for around 5.9% of the sample. General conclusions and limits of the study: Tumors showed preferential V and J gene usage, and their T-cell repertoire diversity fell below that of lymph nodes yet above that of nontumor tissue. The data were considered consistent with most tumor T cells being derived from the lymph node and subsequently expanding within tumor tissue. The conclusion that tumor T cells originate in lymph nodes was framed as consistent with a hypothesis rather than directly demonstrated. Tumor and nontumor tissue repertoires were significantly more similar in luminal-like than in basal-like breast cancer.

V is cut back by 3 bases and J by 7 bases, with 4 bases in the junction unmatched. According to the germline V gene (reference sequence), CDR1 reads SGHKS and CDR2 reads YYEKEE. From its cysteine to its phenylalanine, the CDR3 spans 13 amino acids. The DNA shown is the 39-base CDR3, in frame from base 1. Lymph node samples were obtained from the axillary draining lymph nodes of breast cancer patients. Sequencing was performed on axillary lymph node tissue. Recombination linked TRBV5-5 to TRBJ2-1, and 7 junction bases match TRBD1. The TCR originated in a female donor with breast cancer. Some clones in this sample may be carry-over from other donors' samples. The DNA sequence is as follows: TGTGCCAGCAGCTCGGGACAGCTAAATGAGCAGTTCTTC. Its coded protein is CASSSGQLNEQFF.